One and the same sample provided the 8 T cell receptor beta chains below, sequenced in a study of CXCR3-negative and CXCR3-positive naive CD8 T cells. Notes on the study in general: TRB CDR3s of CXCR3-positive naive cells were more hydrophobic than those of CXCR3-negative naive cells.

The authors prepared UMI-labeled TRB cDNA libraries by 5' RACE. TCRdb reanalyzed the 5' RACE reads and collapses them to one entry per CDR3 protein, without DNA. The sample totals approximately 120,000 distinct CDR3 sequences. These receptors' antigens are unknown. The sample comprised naive CXCR3+ CD8+ T cells from blood. Stated subset: CD45RO-CCR7+CD27+CD95- naive CD8+ T cells expressing CXCR3 (TNR3+). The receptors stem from a human donor in good health. Some clones in this sample may be carry-over from other donors' samples.

This chain uses TRBV2 with TRBJ1-2. CDR3 length: 14 residues. Germline-derived CDR1 and CDR2 are SNHLY and FYNNEI. The CDR3 here is CASSELLANYGYTF.

The rearrangement joins TRBV7-2 to TRBJ2-2; TCRdb outputs TRBD2, but without DNA this stays unchecked. The V gene's germline CDR1 is SGHTA and CDR2 FQGNSA. The CDR3 has 16 residues. This chain's CDR3 is CASSWLAGGNTGELFF. Using reference TRBV7-2 and TRBJ2-2 for the parts outside the CDR3, the full variable domain is GAGVSQSPSNKVTEKGKDVELRCDPISGHTALYWYRQSLGQGLEFLIYFQGNSAPDKSGLPSDRFSAERTGGSVSTLTIQRTQQEDSAVYLCASSWLAGGNTGELFFGEGSRLTVL.

The chain combines TRBV9 with TRBJ2-2; lacking DNA, the TRBD2 call made by TCRdb goes unchecked. CDR1 and CDR2 (germline): SGDLS, YYNGEE. The length of the CDR3 is 15 residues. CDR3 residues: CASSGLAGETGELFF.

This chain uses TRBV6-5 with TRBJ2-1. The CDR3 extends over 14 amino acids. Per the germline V gene, CDR1 is MNHEY and CDR2 is SVGAGI. The CDR3 sequence: CASSYNFEYNEQFF.

This chain joins TRBV12-3 or TRBV12-4 and TRBJ2-7. The CDR3 loop spans 12 amino acids. CDR3 in amino acids: CASSLVVGEQYF.

The chain couples TRBV6-6 to TRBJ2-3. The CDR3 is 14 amino acids. CDR1 is MNHNY and CDR2 is SVGAGI in the germline V gene (reference sequence). CDR3 in amino acids: CASSWLSGTDTQYF.

The chain carries TRBV6-5 and TRBJ2-7; the D call of TRBD2 rests on TCRdb alone, since no DNA is present to check it. The CDR3 runs 15 residues. Germline CDR1 MNHEY, CDR2 SVGAGI. CDR3 sequence: CASSYFRGYSYEQYF.

The chain uses TRBV21-1 and TRBJ1-5; the D gene TCRdb calls, TRBD1, cannot be checked with no DNA. TRBV21-1 is listed as a pseudogene. CDR3 length: 16 residues. The CDR3 protein is CASSKGQQGGDQPQHF.